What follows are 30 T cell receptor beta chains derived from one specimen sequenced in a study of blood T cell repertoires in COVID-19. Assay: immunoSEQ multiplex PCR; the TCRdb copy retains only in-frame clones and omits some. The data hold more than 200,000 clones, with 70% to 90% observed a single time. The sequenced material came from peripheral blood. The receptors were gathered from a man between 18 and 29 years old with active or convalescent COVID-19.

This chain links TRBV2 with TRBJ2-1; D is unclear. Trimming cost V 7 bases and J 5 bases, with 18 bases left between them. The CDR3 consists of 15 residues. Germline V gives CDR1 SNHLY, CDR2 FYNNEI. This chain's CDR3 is CASTTTPEPNNEQFF. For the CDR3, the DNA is TGTGCCAGCACTACTACACCAGAACCTAACAATGAGCAGTTCTTC.

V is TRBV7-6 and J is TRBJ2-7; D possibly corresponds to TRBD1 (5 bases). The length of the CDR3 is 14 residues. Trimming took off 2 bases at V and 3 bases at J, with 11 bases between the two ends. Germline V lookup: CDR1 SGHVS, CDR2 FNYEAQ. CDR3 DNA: TGTGCCAGCAGCTTAAGCCCTCAGGGCTACGAGCAGTACTTC. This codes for CASSLSPQGYEQYF. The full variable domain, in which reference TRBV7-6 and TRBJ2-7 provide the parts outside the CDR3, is GAGVSQSPRYKVTKRGQDVALRCDPISGHVSLYWYRQALGQGPEFLTYFNYEAQQDKSGLPNDRFSAERPEGSISTLTIQRTEQRDSAMYRCASSLSPQGYEQYFGPGTRLTVT.

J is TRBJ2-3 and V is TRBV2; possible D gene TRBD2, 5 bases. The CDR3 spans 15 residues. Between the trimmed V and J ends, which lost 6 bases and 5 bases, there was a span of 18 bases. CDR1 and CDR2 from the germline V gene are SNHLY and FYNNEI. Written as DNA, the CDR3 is TGTGCCAGCAGGGATAGGGCCGCGACTAAAGATACGCAGTATTTT. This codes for CASRDRAATKDTQYF.

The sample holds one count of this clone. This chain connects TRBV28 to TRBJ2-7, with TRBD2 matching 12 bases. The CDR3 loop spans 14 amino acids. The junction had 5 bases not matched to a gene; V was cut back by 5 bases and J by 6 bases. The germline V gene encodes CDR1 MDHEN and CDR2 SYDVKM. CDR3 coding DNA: TGTGCCAGCAGTAAGACTAGCGGGAGCCGCGAGCAGTACTTC. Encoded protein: CASSKTSGSREQYF.

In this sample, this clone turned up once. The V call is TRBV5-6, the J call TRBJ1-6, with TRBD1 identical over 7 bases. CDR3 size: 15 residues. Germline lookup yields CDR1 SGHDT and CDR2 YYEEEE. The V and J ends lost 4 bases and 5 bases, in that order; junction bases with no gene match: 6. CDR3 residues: CASSPGTANNSPLHF. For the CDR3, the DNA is TGTGCCAGCAGCCCGGGGACAGCAAATAATTCACCCCTCCACTTT. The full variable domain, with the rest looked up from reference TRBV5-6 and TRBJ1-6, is DAGVTQSPTHLIKTRGQQVTLRCSPKSGHDTVSWYQQALGQGPQFIFQYYEEEERQRGNFPDRFSGHQFPNYSSELNVNALLLGDSALYLCASSPGTANNSPLHFGNGTRLTVT.

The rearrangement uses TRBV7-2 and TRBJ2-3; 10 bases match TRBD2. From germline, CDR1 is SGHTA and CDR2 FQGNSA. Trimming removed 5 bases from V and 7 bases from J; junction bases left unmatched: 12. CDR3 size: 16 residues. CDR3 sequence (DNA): TGTGCCAGCAGCGGGGGGGCACTAGCGGGACATAATACGCAGTATTTT. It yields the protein CASSGGALAGHNTQYF.

This CDR3 reads CASSPRGQGIYNSPLHF. CDR3 nucleotide sequence: TGTGCCAGCAGCCCTAGGGGACAGGGGATCTATAATTCACCCCTCCACTTT. The chain joins TRBV7-2 to TRBJ1-6, with 10 bases matching TRBD1. Germline V CDR1 and CDR2: SGHTA, FQGNSA. CDR3 size: 17 residues. V shed 5 bases, J shed 3 bases, and the junction held 7 bases outside the gene matches.

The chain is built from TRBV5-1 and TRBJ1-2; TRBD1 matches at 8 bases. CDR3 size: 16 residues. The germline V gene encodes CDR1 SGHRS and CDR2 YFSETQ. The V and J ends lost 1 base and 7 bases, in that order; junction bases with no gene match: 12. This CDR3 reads CASSLSRQGSSVGYTF. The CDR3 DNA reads TGCGCCAGCAGCTTGAGTAGACAGGGGAGCTCGGTTGGCTACACCTTC.

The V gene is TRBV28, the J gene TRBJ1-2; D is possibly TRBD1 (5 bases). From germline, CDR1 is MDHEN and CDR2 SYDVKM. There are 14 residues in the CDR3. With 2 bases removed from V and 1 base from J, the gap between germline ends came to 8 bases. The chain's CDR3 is CASSLAGGNYGYTF. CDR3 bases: TGTGCCAGCAGTTTAGCCGGGGGTAACTATGGCTACACCTTC.

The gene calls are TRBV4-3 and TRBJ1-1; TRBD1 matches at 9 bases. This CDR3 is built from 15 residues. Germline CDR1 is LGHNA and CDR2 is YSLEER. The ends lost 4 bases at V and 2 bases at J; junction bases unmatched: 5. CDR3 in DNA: TGCGCCAGCAGCCGGAAACAGGGGGCAAACACTGAAGCTTTCTTT. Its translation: CASSRKQGANTEAFF.

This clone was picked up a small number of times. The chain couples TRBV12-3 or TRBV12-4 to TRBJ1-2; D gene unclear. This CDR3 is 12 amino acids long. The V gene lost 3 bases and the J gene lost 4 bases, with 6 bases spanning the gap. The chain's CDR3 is CASSFFGYGYTF. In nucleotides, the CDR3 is TGTGCCAGCAGTTTCTTCGGCTATGGCTACACCTTC.

CDR3 loop: CASSLGANYYGYTF. Written as DNA, the CDR3 is TGTGCCAGCAGCTTGGGGGCCAATTACTATGGCTACACCTTC. The chain recombines TRBV7-9 with TRBJ1-2, with D tentatively TRBD1 (6 bases). Trimming removed 3 bases at V and 3 bases at J, with 11 bases between. Per germline, CDR1 SEHNR and CDR2 FQNEAQ (reference sequence). The CDR3 loop spans 14 amino acids. Full variable domain (remainder filled in from reference TRBV7-9 and TRBJ1-2): DTGVSQNPRHKITKRGQNVTFRCDPISEHNRLYWYRQTLGQGPEFLTYFQNEAQLEKSRLLSDRFSAERPKGSFSTLEIQRTEQGDSAMYLCASSLGANYYGYTFGSGTRLTVV.

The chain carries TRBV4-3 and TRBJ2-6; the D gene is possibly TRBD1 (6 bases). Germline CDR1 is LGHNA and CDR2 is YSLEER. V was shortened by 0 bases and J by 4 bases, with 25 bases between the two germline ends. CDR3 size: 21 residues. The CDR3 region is CASSQEISGAITGPGANVLTF. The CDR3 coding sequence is TGCGCCAGCAGCCAAGAGATTTCAGGGGCTATAACCGGGCCCGGGGCCAACGTCCTGACTTTC.

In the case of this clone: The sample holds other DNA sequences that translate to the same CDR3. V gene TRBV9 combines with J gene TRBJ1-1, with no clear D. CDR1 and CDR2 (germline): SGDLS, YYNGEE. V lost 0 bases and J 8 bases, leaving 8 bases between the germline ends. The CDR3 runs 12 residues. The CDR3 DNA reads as TGTGCCAGCAGCGTAGTTTCGGGGGAAGCTTTCTTT. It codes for CASSVVSGEAFF.

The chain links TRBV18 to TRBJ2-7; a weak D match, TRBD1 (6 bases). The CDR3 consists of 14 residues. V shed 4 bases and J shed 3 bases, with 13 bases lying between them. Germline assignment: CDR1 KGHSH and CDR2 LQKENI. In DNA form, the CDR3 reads TGTGCCAGCTCACAAGGGCAGGGGAGCTACGAGCAGTACTTC. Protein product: CASSQGQGSYEQYF.

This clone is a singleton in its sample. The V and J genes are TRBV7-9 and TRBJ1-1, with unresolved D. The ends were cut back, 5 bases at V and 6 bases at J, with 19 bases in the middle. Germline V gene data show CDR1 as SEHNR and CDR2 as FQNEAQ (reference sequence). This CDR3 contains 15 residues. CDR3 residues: CASSPVRGPASEAFF. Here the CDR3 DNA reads TGTGCCAGCAGCCCCGTTCGTGGCCCTGCCTCTGAAGCTTTCTTT. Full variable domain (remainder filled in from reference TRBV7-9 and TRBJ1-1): DTGVSQNPRHKITKRGQNVTFRCDPISEHNRLYWYRQTLGQGPEFLTYFQNEAQLEKSRLLSDRFSAERPKGSFSTLEIQRTEQGDSAMYLCASSPVRGPASEAFFGQGTRLTVV.

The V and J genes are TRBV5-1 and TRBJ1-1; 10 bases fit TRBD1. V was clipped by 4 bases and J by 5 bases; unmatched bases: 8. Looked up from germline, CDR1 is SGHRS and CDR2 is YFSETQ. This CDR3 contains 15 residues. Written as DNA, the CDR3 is TGCGCCAGCAGCGGACTGACAGGGGGCGAGACTGAAGCTTTCTTT. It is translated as CASSGLTGGETEAFF.

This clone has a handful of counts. The CDR3 nucleotides read TGTGCCTGGAGTGAAGGGACAGATAGCAATCAGCCCCAGCATTTT. It encodes CAWSEGTDSNQPQHF. This sequence joins TRBV30 and TRBJ1-5, with 7 bases matching TRBD1. Germline V gene sequence: CDR1 GTSNPN, CDR2 SVGIG (reference sequence). The V and J ends lost 1 base and 0 bases, in that order; junction bases with no gene match: 3. The CDR3 sequence is 15 residues long.

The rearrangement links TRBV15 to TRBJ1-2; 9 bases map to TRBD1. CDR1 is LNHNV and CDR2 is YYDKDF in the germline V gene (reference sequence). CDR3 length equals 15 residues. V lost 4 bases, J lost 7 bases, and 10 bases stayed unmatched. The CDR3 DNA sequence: TGTGCCACCAGCACAGGACAGGGGTACGTGGGTGGCTACACCTTC. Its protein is CATSTGQGYVGGYTF. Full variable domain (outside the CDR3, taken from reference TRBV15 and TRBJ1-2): DAMVIQNPRYQVTQFGKPVTLSCSQTLNHNVMYWYQQKSSQAPKLLFHYYDKDFNNEADTPDNFQSRRPNTSFCFLDIRSPGLGDTAMYLCATSTGQGYVGGYTFGSGTRLTVV.

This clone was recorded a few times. The CDR3 sequence: CASSDREGDGYTF. The DNA for the CDR3 is TGTGCCAGCAGTGACAGGGAAGGGGATGGCTACACCTTC. The gene calls are TRBV6-4 and TRBJ1-2, with a tentative D call TRBD1 (5 bases). The CDR3 sequence is 13 residues long. Per germline, CDR1 MRHNA and CDR2 SNTAGT. V was shortened by 2 bases and J by 6 bases, with 10 bases between the two germline ends.

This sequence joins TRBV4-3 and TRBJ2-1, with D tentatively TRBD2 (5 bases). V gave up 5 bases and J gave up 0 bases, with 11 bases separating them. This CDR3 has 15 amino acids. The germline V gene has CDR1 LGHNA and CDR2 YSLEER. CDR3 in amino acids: CASSFQLGSYNEQFF. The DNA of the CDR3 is TGCGCCAGCAGCTTCCAACTAGGCTCCTACAATGAGCAGTTCTTC.

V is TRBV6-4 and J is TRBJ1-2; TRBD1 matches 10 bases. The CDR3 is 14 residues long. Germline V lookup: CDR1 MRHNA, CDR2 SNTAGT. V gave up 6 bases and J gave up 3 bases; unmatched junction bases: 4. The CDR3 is CASSRTGGDYGYTF. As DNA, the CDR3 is TGTGCCAGCAGCCGGACAGGGGGTGACTATGGCTACACCTTC.

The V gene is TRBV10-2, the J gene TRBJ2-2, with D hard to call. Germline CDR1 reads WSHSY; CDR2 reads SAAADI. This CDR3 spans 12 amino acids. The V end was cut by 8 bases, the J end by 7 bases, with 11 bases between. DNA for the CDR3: TGCGCCAGCGCCTGGTCGGGCGGGGAGCTGTTTTTT. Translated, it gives CASAWSGGELFF.

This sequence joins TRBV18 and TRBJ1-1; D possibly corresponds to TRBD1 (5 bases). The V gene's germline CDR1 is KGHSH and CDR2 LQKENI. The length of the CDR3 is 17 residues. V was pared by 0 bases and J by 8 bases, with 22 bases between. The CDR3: CASSPPTWAGVGKEAFF. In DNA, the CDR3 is TGTGCCAGCTCACCACCGACATGGGCGGGGGTAGGCAAGGAAGCTTTCTTT.

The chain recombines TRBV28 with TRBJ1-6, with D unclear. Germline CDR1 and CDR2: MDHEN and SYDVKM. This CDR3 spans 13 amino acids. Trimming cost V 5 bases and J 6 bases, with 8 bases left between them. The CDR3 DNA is TGTGCCAGCAGTCCGGCGGCTAATTCACCCCTCCACTTT. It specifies CASSPAANSPLHF.

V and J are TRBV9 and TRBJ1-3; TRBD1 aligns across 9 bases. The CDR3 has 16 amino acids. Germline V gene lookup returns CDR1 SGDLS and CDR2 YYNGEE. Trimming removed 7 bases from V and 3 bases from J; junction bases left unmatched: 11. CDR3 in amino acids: CASGESGTGFGNTIYF. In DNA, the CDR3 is TGTGCCAGCGGAGAAAGCGGGACAGGGTTTGGAAACACCATATATTTT.

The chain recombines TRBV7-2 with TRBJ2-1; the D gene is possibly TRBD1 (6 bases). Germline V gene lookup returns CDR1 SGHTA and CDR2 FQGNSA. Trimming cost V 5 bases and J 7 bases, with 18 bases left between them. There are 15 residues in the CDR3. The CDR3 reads CASSRGQGARNEQFF. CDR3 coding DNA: TGTGCCAGCAGCCGGGGACAAGGGGCGCGAAATGAGCAGTTCTTC.

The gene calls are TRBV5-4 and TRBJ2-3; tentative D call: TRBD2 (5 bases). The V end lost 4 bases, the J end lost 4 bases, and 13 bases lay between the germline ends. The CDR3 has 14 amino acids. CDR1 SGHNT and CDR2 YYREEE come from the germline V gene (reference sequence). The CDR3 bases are TGTGCCAGCAGCCCGGCGGGCTCTTCAGATACGCAGTATTTT. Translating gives CASSPAGSSDTQYF.

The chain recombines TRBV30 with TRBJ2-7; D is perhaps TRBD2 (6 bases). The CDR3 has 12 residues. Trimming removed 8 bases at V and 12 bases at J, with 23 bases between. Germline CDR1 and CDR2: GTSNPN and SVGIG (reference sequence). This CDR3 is CAHMEGPTEGYF. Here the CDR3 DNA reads TGTGCCCATATGGAGGGTCCTACCGAGGGGTACTTC.

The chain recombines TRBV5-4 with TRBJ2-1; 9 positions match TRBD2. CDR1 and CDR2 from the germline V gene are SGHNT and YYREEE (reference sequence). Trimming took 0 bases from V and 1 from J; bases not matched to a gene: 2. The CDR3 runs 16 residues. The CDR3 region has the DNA TGTGCCAGCAGCTTGGTGGCGGGGGGGTCCTACAATGAGCAGTTCTTC. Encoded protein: CASSLVAGGSYNEQFF.